This TCR beta chain was captured in a study of radiation and T cells in renal cell carcinoma. Study-wide background: Nephrectomy followed 15 Gy stereotactic body radiation by 4 weeks. Study-wide results and limits: Without pretreatment biopsies, baseline tumor clonotype presence was undetermined. Top tumor clonotypes rose in blood 2 weeks post-radiation, then contracted.

Trimming pared 2 bases from V and 2 bases from J, leaving 12 bases between. The V gene's germline CDR1 is SGHDN and CDR2 FVKESK. CDR3 size: 15 residues. Time point in this sample: baseline pretreatment blood. Treatment of the sample: 15 Gy SBRT to primary tumor, nephrectomy 4 weeks later. A word on this clone: The antigen is not known.

The data were produced by immunoSEQ multiplex PCR, yet TCRdb's version contains in-frame clones alone and is incomplete. The profile covers some 100,000 clones, with about four fifths appearing a single time and roughly 6.8% taken by the ten largest. The rearrangement joins TRBV14 to TRBJ1-2; D perhaps matches TRBD1 (5 bases). Here the sequenced sample was blood, taken from a patient whose treatment included radiotherapy and nephrectomy. This clonotype was obtained from a man in his fifties or sixties with renal cell carcinoma. The CDR3 region has the DNA TGTGCCAGCAGCCAATCCGGGGCCGGGAACTATGGCTACACCTTC. This codes for CASSQSGAGNYGYTF.